Here is one T cell receptor beta chain with its context. The source of the sample is a study of blood T cell repertoires in COVID-19. Background on the study: Whether acute or convalescent, the COVID-19 samples came from the United States, Italy and Spain.

The V segment lost 4 bases and the J segment 5 bases; nucleotides outside the gene matches: 3. This CDR3 spans 13 amino acids. In germline, CDR1 is SGHKS, CDR2 YYEKEE (reference sequence). As originally analysed: Amplification of reference gene primers was used by the study to estimate nucleated cell counts. Clones were sequenced by immunoSEQ multiplex PCR, and TCRdb holds only the in-frame ones, with some missing. The V and J calls and clone size come from that table; D and trimming were worked out from the DNA. The repertoire holds some 200,000 clones, with 70% to 90% as singletons. The sequencing sample was made of peripheral blood. This clonotype was obtained from a man aged 60-69 years with COVID-19, enrolled during active disease. This chain links TRBV5-5 with TRBJ1-2; TRBD1 matches at 9 bases. The CDR3 coding sequence is TGTGCCAGCAGCACGGGACAGGGTTATGGCTACACCTTC. Amino acid sequence: CASSTGQGYGYTF.